These 17 T cell receptor beta chains were sequenced from one sample in a study of Tregs in tolerant kidney transplant recipients. Using immunoSEQ multiplex PCR, the repertoire was profiled, and TCRdb retains in-frame clones only, with some absent. The sample shows about 94,000 clones, over 85% of them seen only once. Sequenced material: CD4+ T cells from blood, taken before the transplant. These receptors were obtained from a human donor who received a combined kidney and bone marrow transplant.

V gene TRBV15 combines with J gene TRBJ2-5; a weak D match, TRBD1 (6 bases). The CDR3 runs 16 residues. Germline V gives CDR1 LNHNV, CDR2 YYDKDF (reference sequence). The V end lost 3 bases, the J end lost 4 bases, and 18 bases lay between the germline ends. The CDR3: CATSSPDRYQRETQYF. CDR3 nucleotides: TGTGCCACCAGCAGCCCCGACAGGTATCAACGAGAGACCCAGTACTTC.

The rearrangement joins TRBV4-2 to TRBJ1-2, with TRBD1 identical over 8 bases. CDR3 size: 18 residues. V was pared by 0 bases and J by 7 bases, with 16 bases of the junction left unmatched. CDR1 and CDR2 from the germline V gene are LGHNA and YNFKEQ. CDR3 bases: TGTGCCAGCAGCCAAGACGGAAGACAGGGGATAAGAATTTTTGGCTACACCTTC. Its protein product is CASSQDGRQGIRIFGYTF.

This rearrangement joins TRBV30 to TRBJ1-5; D unclear. CDR3 length: 15 amino acids. Deletions cut 1 base from V and 4 bases from J, with 14 bases between. Germline loops: CDR1 GTSNPN, CDR2 SVGIG (reference sequence). This CDR3 is CAWSGRVGMNQPQHF. The CDR3 DNA follows: TGTGCCTGGAGTGGCCGGGTCGGCATGAATCAGCCCCAGCATTTT.

This CDR3 reads CASSLKGGDTQYF. The DNA of the CDR3 is TGCGCCAGCAGCTTGAAAGGGGGAGATACGCAGTATTTT. The J gene is TRBJ2-3, the V gene TRBV5-1, with D tentatively TRBD1 (6 bases). Germline CDR1 SGHRS, CDR2 YFSETQ. V was shortened by 1 base and J by 5 bases, with 8 bases between the two germline ends. The CDR3 is 13 residues long.

The chain couples TRBV9 to TRBJ1-3; D gene uncertain. Germline CDR1 and CDR2: SGDLS and YYNGEE. This CDR3 contains 15 residues. V shed 3 bases and J shed 2 bases, with 12 bases lying between them. The CDR3 DNA follows: TGTGCCAGCAGCGGTGGAGGGAGAGCTGGAAACACCATATATTTT. Amino acids: CASSGGGRAGNTIYF.

The V and J genes are TRBV6-6 and TRBJ2-1, with TRBD1 as a possible D gene (7 bases). From germline, CDR1 is MNHNY and CDR2 SVGAGI (reference sequence). The CDR3 has 16 amino acids. V shed 5 bases and J shed 0 bases, with 14 bases lying between them. Here the CDR3 DNA reads TGTGCCAGCAGTCGCGGACAGGAGGGCTCCTACAATGAGCAGTTCTTC. Its protein product is CASSRGQEGSYNEQFF.

This clone was picked up a small number of times. Other DNA sequences in the same sample also yield this CDR3. The V call is TRBV6-6, the J call TRBJ2-3; D is unclear. Trimming removed 2 bases at V and 5 bases at J, with 5 bases between. CDR3 length equals 12 residues. Germline assignment: CDR1 MNHNY and CDR2 SVGAGI (reference sequence). The CDR3 DNA sequence: TGTGCCAGCAGTTACGGCCGAGATACGCAGTATTTT. Translation gives CASSYGRDTQYF.

The rearrangement uses TRBV7-9 and TRBJ1-1, with D possibly matching TRBD1 (6 bases). V was shortened by 1 base and J by 4 bases, with 10 bases between the two germline ends. The length of the CDR3 is 14 residues. CDR1 is SEHNR and CDR2 is FQNEAQ in the germline V gene (reference sequence). As DNA, the CDR3 is TGTGCCAGCAGCTTAGTTGTCAGGGGCACTGAAGCTTTCTTT. Translating it yields CASSLVVRGTEAFF. The full variable domain, rest sourced from reference TRBV7-9 and TRBJ1-1, is DTGVSQNPRHKITKRGQNVTFRCDPISEHNRLYWYRQTLGQGPEFLTYFQNEAQLEKSRLLSDRFSAERPKGSFSTLEIQRTEQGDSAMYLCASSLVVRGTEAFFGQGTRLTVV.

The V call is TRBV4-3, the J call TRBJ2-7; no reliable D call. Germline CDR1 and CDR2: LGHNA and YSLEER. The CDR3 is made up of 15 amino acids. V was clipped by 2 bases and J by 0 bases, with 11 bases between them. The CDR3 DNA sequence: TGCGCCAGCAGCCAAACGAGACTCCCCTCCTACGAGCAGTACTTC. This codes for CASSQTRLPSYEQYF.

About this clone: One end of the junction varies from germline; a read error may be responsible. The V and J genes are TRBV10-3 and TRBJ2-7, with 10 bases matching TRBD2. The CDR3 is made up of 16 amino acids. Germline CDR1 ENHRY, CDR2 SYGVKD. Here the CDR3 DNA reads TGTGCCACCAGTTTGCCCGGGACTAGCGCCCGCTACGAGCAGTACTTC. It is translated as CATSLPGTSARYEQYF.

The J gene is TRBJ2-7, the V gene TRBV28; 9 bases are a match to TRBD1. The trim removed 3 bases at V and 5 bases at J, leaving 11 bases unmatched. Germline lookup yields CDR1 MDHEN and CDR2 SYDVKM. This CDR3 has 16 amino acids. CDR3 in amino acids: CASSFILPGQGHEQYF. CDR3 in DNA: TGTGCCAGCAGTTTCATCCTCCCGGGACAGGGCCACGAGCAGTACTTC.

This chain links TRBV9 with TRBJ2-2; 9 nucleotides line up with TRBD1. CDR3 size: 16 residues. The trim removed 3 bases at V and 7 bases at J, leaving 10 bases unmatched. Germline assignment: CDR1 SGDLS and CDR2 YYNGEE. The CDR3 sequence: CASSGRGTGTGGELFF. CDR3 DNA: TGTGCCAGCAGCGGCCGTGGGACAGGGACAGGCGGGGAGCTGTTTTTT.

The V gene is TRBV7-2, the J gene TRBJ1-5, with D hard to call. The CDR3 runs to 14 residues. V was shortened by 1 base and J by 0 bases, with 4 bases between the two germline ends. From germline, CDR1 is SGHTA and CDR2 FQGNSA. This CDR3 reads CASSLVYSNQPQHF. CDR3 nucleotides: TGTGCCAGCAGCTTAGTCTATAGCAATCAGCCCCAGCATTTT.

This rearrangement joins TRBV5-4 to TRBJ2-2, with 11 bases that match TRBD2. Trimming at V came to 4 bases and at J to 6 bases, leaving 2 bases not matched to a gene. The CDR3 is 14 amino acids. Germline CDR1 and CDR2: SGHNT and YYREEE (reference sequence). CDR3 amino acids: CASSHSGRAGELFF. CDR3 bases: TGTGCCAGCAGCCATAGCGGGAGGGCCGGGGAGCTGTTTTTT.

The rearrangement links TRBV28 to TRBJ1-4, with TRBD1 matching over 7 bases. The CDR3 is 14 residues long. Looked up from germline, CDR1 is MDHEN and CDR2 is SYDVKM. J gave up 3 bases and V 10 bases, and 8 bases lay outside the gene matches. The CDR3 nucleotides read TGTGCCACCGGGACAGCCTCCTCTAATGAAAAACTGTTTTTT. Translation gives CATGTASSNEKLFF.

The rearrangement joins TRBV23-1 to TRBJ1-2, with 10 bases matching TRBD1. TRBV23-1 is placed among ORFs of uncertain function. With V trimmed by 10 bases and J by 8 bases, 4 bases remained unmatched. The CDR3 is 11 residues long. The CDR3, as DNA: TGCGCCACAGGACAGGGGGAAGGCTACACCTTC. Its translation is CATGQGEGYTF.

The chain employs TRBV5-1 and TRBJ2-7; D uncertain. The CDR3 consists of 15 residues. Per the germline V gene, CDR1 is SGHRS and CDR2 is YFSETQ. The V end lost 4 bases, the J end lost 0 bases, and 14 bases lay between the germline ends. The CDR3 sequence is CASSPVEWSSYEQYF. CDR3 nucleotides: TGCGCCAGCAGCCCGGTAGAGTGGTCCTCCTACGAGCAGTACTTC.